This entry describes one T cell receptor (beta chain). The junction does not match germline at one end; this may be a read error. Germline CDR1 reads WSHSY; CDR2 reads SAAADI. This CDR3 spans 16 amino acids. The data are from a study of CD8+CD57+ T cells in acquired aplastic anemia. According to the study, genomic DNA was the template for TCR beta VDJ and CDR3 profiling. MiXCR was run by TCRdb on the reads, yielding one entry per CDR3 protein. The repertoire holds fewer than 250,000 distinct CDR3 sequences, with around half as singletons. Patients picked for sequencing had shown CD8+CD57+ cell expansion detected by flow cytometry. A severe acquired aplastic anemia diagnosis applied to all patients.

The sequence was obtained from a human donor with aplastic anemia. The chain combines TRBV10-2 with TRBJ2-5; weak D call: TRBD2 (7 bases). The sample comprised sorted CD4+, CD8+, or CD8+CD57+ T cells (not recorded which) from PBMCs. DNA for the CDR3: TGTGCCAGCAGTTTGGGCACAGGGAGGGGGCAAGAGACCCAGTACTTC. Translated: CASSLGTGRGQETQYF.